The sequence of this T cell receptor beta chain was determined in a study of blood T cell repertoires in COVID-19. Trimming shortened V by 8 bases and J by 2 bases, and 16 bases separated the two germline ends. Looked up from germline, CDR1 is MNHEY and CDR2 is SMNVEV (reference sequence). This CDR3 has 14 residues. Data came from immunoSEQ multiplex PCR; TCRdb stores just in-frame clones and leaves some out. The table lists about 87,000 clones, roughly 86% of them singletons. The sample consisted of peripheral blood. The sequence came from a man in his forties with acute or convalescent COVID-19. The chain has TRBV27 and TRBJ2-7; possible D gene TRBD1, 5 bases. CDR3 amino acids: CASCWGPGPYEQYF. In nucleotides, the CDR3 is TGTGCCAGCTGTTGGGGCCCCGGGCCCTACGAGCAGTACTTC.